A single T cell receptor beta chain is shown here with its context. The CDR3 contains 14 residues. Trimming removed 5 bases from V and 4 bases from J, with 15 bases in between. CDR1 SEHNR and CDR2 FQNEAQ come from the germline V gene (reference sequence). The method was immunoSEQ multiplex PCR; TCRdb's version includes in-frame clones alone and lacks a portion of them. Among 2 million to 2.5 million clones listed, around 92% were seen once. The study enrolled healthy HIV-negative adults without recent acute infections or vaccinations as donors. The data were obtained in a study of shared clonotypes between healthy human individuals.

The chain uses TRBV7-9 and TRBJ2-7; TRBD1 is a possible D gene (7 bases). The sample taken for sequencing was naive CD4+ T cells from PBMCs. Described subset: CD45RA+ positively selected. This receptor was identified in a man between 18 and 35 years old in good health. Some clones in this sample may be carry-over from other donors' samples. CDR3 in DNA: TGTGCCAGCAGCGCCCGACAGGGAGGATACGAGCAGTACTTC. Its protein product is CASSARQGGYEQYF.